The 14 T cell receptor beta chains given below trace back to one sample, sequenced in a study of monozygotic twins with inflammatory bowel disease. Using the 5' RACE reads, TCRdb records one entry per CDR3 protein without DNA. The sample's table shows more than 350,000 distinct CDR3 sequences. The specimen was blood. Receptors were obtained from a human donor with ulcerative colitis or Crohn's disease, or a healthy co-twin of an affected twin (not recorded which).

The chain recombines TRBV20-1 with TRBJ2-1; the D call from TCRdb, TRBD2, cannot be confirmed without DNA. The germline V gene encodes CDR1 DFQATT and CDR2 SNEGSKA (reference sequence). This CDR3 contains 18 residues. This chain's CDR3 is CSARARFWTSGSYNEQFF.

The genes are TRBV27 and TRBJ2-2; TCRdb picks TRBD1, but there is no DNA to check that call. CDR1 and CDR2 (germline): MNHEY, SMNVEV (reference sequence). The CDR3 has 15 amino acids. CDR3 in amino acids: CASSSSDRHTGELFF.

V usage is TRBV12-3 or TRBV12-4 and J usage is TRBJ1-3; the D call of TRBD1 rests on TCRdb alone, since no DNA is present to check it. There are 16 residues in the CDR3. The CDR3 sequence: CAGSLRTTISGNTIYF.

This rearrangement joins TRBV20-1 to TRBJ1-2. The germline V gene has CDR1 DFQATT and CDR2 SNEGSKA (reference sequence). The CDR3 has 13 amino acids. This chain's CDR3 is CSAKVSINYGYTF.

The chain joins TRBV5-1 to TRBJ2-1; as DNA is missing, the TRBD2 call by TCRdb cannot be tested. Germline CDR1 and CDR2: SGHRS and YFSETQ. The CDR3 is made up of 14 amino acids. The CDR3 here is CASSLVEREAEQFF.

The rearrangement uses TRBV28 and TRBJ1-5; TCRdb designates TRBD1, a call that cannot be tested without DNA. This CDR3 region has 15 residues. Germline lookup yields CDR1 MDHEN and CDR2 SYDVKM. CDR3 protein: CASSLRTGWDQPQHF.

The V and J genes are TRBV7-9 and TRBJ2-7; no DNA is available, so the TRBD1 call from TCRdb remains unchecked. This CDR3 comprises 12 residues. Germline V gene data show CDR1 as SEHNR and CDR2 as FQNEAQ (reference sequence). CDR3 protein: CASTTGTYEQYF.

The chain uses TRBV29-1 and TRBJ2-5; TCRdb designates TRBD2, a call that cannot be tested without DNA. There are 12 residues in the CDR3. The germline gives CDR1 SQVTM, CDR2 ANQGSEA. This CDR3 reads CSVGEGWETQYF.

CDR3 amino acids: CSAGTTGTTKSTQYF. This chain connects TRBV20-1 to TRBJ2-5; TCRdb reports TRBD1, a call that lacks DNA to check it against. CDR1 and CDR2 from the germline V gene are DFQATT and SNEGSKA (reference sequence). The length of the CDR3 is 15 residues.

The genes are TRBV28 and TRBJ2-7; TCRdb's D call, TRBD2, is unchecked because there is no DNA. Looked up from germline, CDR1 is MDHEN and CDR2 is SYDVKM. The CDR3 is 13 amino acids. The CDR3 reads CASSRPPNYEQYF.

The chain uses TRBV14 and TRBJ2-2; the D gene TCRdb calls, TRBD2, cannot be checked with no DNA. The V gene's germline CDR1 is SGHDN and CDR2 FVKESK. This CDR3 spans 14 amino acids. CDR3 residues: CASKLAGNTGELFF.

The rearrangement joins TRBV28 to TRBJ1-5; the D gene TCRdb calls, TRBD1, cannot be checked with no DNA. CDR1 MDHEN and CDR2 SYDVKM come from the germline V gene. The CDR3 spans 13 residues. The CDR3 spells CASNLGVGQPQHF.

V is TRBV11-1 and J is TRBJ2-2; TCRdb reports TRBD1, a call that lacks DNA to check it against. Germline CDR1 reads SGHAT; CDR2 reads FQDESV (reference sequence). This CDR3 contains 19 residues. This chain's CDR3 is CASSLQAIRQAGDTGELFF.

This sequence joins TRBV6-2 or TRBV6-3 and TRBJ2-2; with no DNA, the TCRdb D assignment of TRBD1 cannot be verified. Germline-derived CDR1 and CDR2 are MNHEY and SVGEGT. The CDR3 runs to 14 residues. CDR3 region: CASSSLQGAGELFF.